This TCR beta chain derives from a study of T cell changes during pregnancy in multiple sclerosis. Germline V gene sequence: CDR1 SGHVT, CDR2 SQSDAQ. The V gene lost 4 bases and the J gene lost 0 bases, with 18 bases spanning the gap. The CDR3 totals 18 residues. Sequencing used immunoSEQ multiplex PCR; TCRdb keeps in-frame clones, though not all of them. The sample consists of some 80,000 clones, 92% of them appearing once. The gene calls are TRBV7-4 and TRBJ1-4, with D possibly matching TRBD1 (5 bases). Source: peripheral blood, taken before pregnancy. The sequence came from a female donor with multiple sclerosis, enrolled in a pregnancy study. CDR3 sequence (DNA): TGTGCCAGCAGCTCCGAGGTGGGGGGGACCTCAACTAATGAAAAACTGTTTTTT. It encodes CASSSEVGGTSTNEKLFF.